What follows are 4 T cell receptor beta chains derived from one specimen sequenced in a study of beta chain features in type 1 diabetes (dated 2018 in TCRdb). The library was built by means of the immunoSEQ multiplex PCR assay. The entire isolated RNA was reverse transcribed using the High Capacity cDNA Reverse Transcription Kit, and thus expressed TCRB transcripts were sequenced. TCRdb holds this immuneACCESS table with in-frame rearrangements only. Some clones are missing; in checked studies, unresolved V genes explain under half, and the rest has no known cause. The sample includes 600,000 to 650,000 clones, with around 16% observed a single time. Of the sample, approximately 0.087% falls within the top ten clones. Material: naive CD4+ T cells from blood. The label giving this sample's cell subset or site can be read as: true naive CD4+ T cells. Every receptor here comes from a man younger than 30 in good health.

This chain connects TRBV5-4 to TRBJ2-5; TRBD1 matches at 7 bases. With 4 bases clipped from V and 5 bases from J, the junction kept 2 bases outside the gene matches. Germline V gives CDR1 SGHNT, CDR2 YYREEE (reference sequence). The CDR3 is 12 residues long. CDR3 region: CASSPRGETQYF. DNA for the CDR3: TGTGCCAGCAGCCCCAGGGGGGAGACCCAGTACTTC.

This clone was seen a few times. The chain uses TRBV30 and TRBJ2-5; 8 bases are a match to TRBD1. The trim removed 1 base at V and 5 bases at J, leaving 6 bases unmatched. Germline lookup yields CDR1 GTSNPN and CDR2 SVGIG (reference sequence). The CDR3 extends over 14 amino acids. The CDR3, as DNA: TGTGCCTGGAGTGGGGGACAGGTGATGGAGACCCAGTACTTC. This sequence encodes CAWSGGQVMETQYF.

This clone occurred a few times. The V gene is TRBV10-3, the J gene TRBJ2-7; 7 nucleotides line up with TRBD1. The CDR3 length is 14 residues. The germline gives CDR1 ENHRY, CDR2 SYGVKD. Unmatched junction bases numbered 10, after V lost 4 bases and J lost 7 bases. CDR3 sequence: CAISGSRGTGEQYF. In DNA, the CDR3 is TGTGCCATCAGTGGTAGCAGGGGGACGGGGGAGCAGTACTTC.

CDR3 coding DNA: TGTGCCAGCTCGATTTTGGTAGGGGGCGACGGTGAAGCTTTCTTT. Protein: CASSILVGGDGEAFF. The chain has TRBV18 and TRBJ1-1; 7 bases align to TRBD1. The CDR3 loop spans 15 amino acids. Per the germline V gene, CDR1 is KGHSH and CDR2 is LQKENI. Losses at the gene ends were 6 bases for V and 7 bases for J; bases not matched to a gene: 14.